This entry lists 15 T cell receptor beta chains sequenced from one sample in a study of T cell responses to AZD1222 COVID-19 vaccine. Libraries were prepared by immunoSEQ multiplex PCR; TCRdb keeps only in-frame clonotypes and omits some of them. Here the sample spans tens of thousands of clones, around 90% being singletons. The sample here was peripheral blood, taken 28 days after the second AZD1222 dose. These receptors were obtained from an adult who received the AZD1222 COVID-19 vaccine.

The chain is built from TRBV6-2 or TRBV6-3 and TRBJ2-7, with a tentative D call TRBD1 (5 bases). Germline V lookup: CDR1 MNHEY, CDR2 SVGEGT. The CDR3 sequence is 15 residues long. Trimming pared 2 bases from V and 3 bases from J, leaving 14 bases between. CDR3 amino acids: CASSYPMEGVYEQYF. In nucleotides, the CDR3 is TGTGCCAGCAGTTACCCGATGGAAGGGGTCTACGAGCAGTACTTC.

The chain has TRBV5-1 and TRBJ1-1, with D maybe TRBD1 (6 bases). V lost 5 bases to trimming and J lost 6 bases, with 17 bases between them. From germline, CDR1 is SGHRS and CDR2 YFSETQ. The CDR3 is 14 residues long. The CDR3 bases are TGCGCCAGCAGTTTCGCACCGGGGGCCCCTGAAGCTTTCTTT. It is translated as CASSFAPGAPEAFF.

This chain links TRBV19 with TRBJ2-3; D uncertain. Deletions cut 7 bases from V and 6 bases from J, with 14 bases between. This CDR3 region has 13 residues. CDR1 and CDR2 (germline): LNHDA, SQIVND (reference sequence). In DNA form, the CDR3 reads TGTGCCAGTAAAGACCAGCAACGGGATACGCAGTATTTT. Its protein is CASKDQQRDTQYF.

This chain links TRBV5-4 with TRBJ1-1; D perhaps matches TRBD1 (5 bases). Germline V CDR1 and CDR2: SGHNT, YYREEE (reference sequence). CDR3 size: 16 residues. The V gene lost 4 bases and the J gene lost 3 bases, with 19 bases spanning the gap. The CDR3 loop is CASSRGGRDKDTEAFF. In DNA, the CDR3 is TGTGCCAGCAGCCGGGGCGGGCGGGATAAGGACACTGAAGCTTTCTTT.

The chain links TRBV2 to TRBJ2-2; weak D call: TRBD1 (6 bases). There are 15 residues in the CDR3. V gave up 8 bases and J gave up 1 base, with 14 bases separating them. Germline loops: CDR1 SNHLY, CDR2 FYNNEI. The CDR3: CASADEGVNTGELFF. CDR3 sequence (DNA): TGTGCCAGCGCCGACGAGGGGGTGAACACCGGGGAGCTGTTTTTT.

This chain connects TRBV6-6 to TRBJ1-5; D is undetermined. Germline CDR1 and CDR2: MNHNY and SVGAGI (reference sequence). V lost 5 bases, J lost 2 bases, and 10 bases lay in between. The CDR3 is 14 residues long. In DNA, the CDR3 is TGTGCCAGCAGTCGACCCGGGGGCAATCAGCCCCAGCATTTT. Translation: CASSRPGGNQPQHF.

This rearrangement joins TRBV7-2 to TRBJ2-5; D perhaps matches TRBD2 (6 bases). V shed 0 bases and J shed 4 bases, with 9 bases lying between them. Germline V gene data show CDR1 as SGHTA and CDR2 as FQGNSA. This CDR3 has 14 residues. CDR3 residues: CASSLARGVETQYF. The CDR3 nucleotides read TGTGCCAGCAGCTTAGCGCGGGGTGTAGAGACCCAGTACTTC.

A remark on this clone: Other DNA sequences from this sample encode an identical CDR3 as well. The chain joins TRBV5-6 to TRBJ2-2, with D unclear. V was shortened by 0 bases and J by 2 bases, with 5 bases between the two germline ends. The CDR3 loop spans 14 amino acids. The V gene's germline CDR1 is SGHDT and CDR2 YYEEEE. CDR3 coding DNA: TGTGCCAGCAGCTTGGGGCTAAACACCGGGGAGCTGTTTTTT. It translates to CASSLGLNTGELFF.

The chain's CDR3 is CATSQFRGTDTQYF. CDR3 bases: TGTGCCACCAGTCAGTTTCGAGGCACAGATACGCAGTATTTT. The chain is built from TRBV15 and TRBJ2-3; D gene ambiguous. CDR1 and CDR2 from the germline V gene are LNHNV and YYDKDF (reference sequence). The CDR3 contains 14 residues. V gave up 6 bases and J gave up 1 base, with 11 bases separating them.

Here the CDR3 reads CASSLLGLGTGELFF. The CDR3, as DNA: TGCGCCAGCAGCCTTCTGGGACTCGGGACCGGGGAGCTGTTTTTT. V gene TRBV4-3 combines with J gene TRBJ2-2, with a weak D call TRBD2 (6 bases). Trimming shortened V by 4 bases and J by 5 bases, and 14 bases separated the two germline ends. The germline CDR1 and CDR2 sequences are LGHNA and YSLEER. The CDR3 covers 15 residues.

The rearrangement links TRBV10-3 to TRBJ2-1; D is ambiguous. Trimming pared 3 bases from V and 5 bases from J, leaving 5 bases between. The CDR3 has 12 amino acids. CDR1 and CDR2 from the germline V gene are ENHRY and SYGVKD. For the CDR3, the DNA is TGTGCCATCAGTGATAGGGACAATGAGCAGTTCTTC. Protein sequence: CAISDRDNEQFF.

The table lists this clone with a count of one. This sequence joins TRBV29-1 and TRBJ2-1; 7 bases are a match to TRBD2. Losses at the gene ends were 0 bases for V and 5 bases for J; bases not matched to a gene: 4. The germline CDR1 and CDR2 sequences are SQVTM and ANQGSEA. The CDR3 runs 14 residues. The CDR3 DNA reads as TGCAGCGTTGAAGACCAGCGGGGTAACAATGAGCAGTTCTTC. Translation: CSVEDQRGNNEQFF.

V and J are TRBV5-4 and TRBJ1-4, with D possibly TRBD1 on 6 matching bases. This CDR3 region has 14 residues. Germline loops: CDR1 SGHNT, CDR2 YYREEE (reference sequence). Trimming stripped 6 bases from V and 4 bases from J, with 13 bases between. CDR3 protein: CASTLQGVNEKLFF. In nucleotides, the CDR3 is TGTGCCAGCACCCTACAGGGTGTTAATGAAAAACTGTTTTTT.

This clone was detected a few times. One end of the junction is discordant with germline, which a read error may explain. The genes are TRBV7-8 and TRBJ1-1; possible D gene TRBD1, 5 bases. CDR1 and CDR2 (germline): SGHVS, FQNEAQ. CDR3 length: 12 residues. The CDR3 is CASTLTQGPAFF. Here the CDR3 DNA reads TGTGCCAGCACCTTAACCCAGGGTCCAGCTTTCTTT.

The V call is TRBV5-6, the J call TRBJ1-5, with 9 bases lining up with TRBD1. This CDR3 is 16 amino acids long. Germline V CDR1 and CDR2: SGHDT, YYEEEE. V was clipped by 2 bases and J by 2 bases; unmatched bases: 5. The CDR3 spells CASSFFDRGGNQPQHF. The CDR3 bases are TGTGCCAGCAGCTTTTTCGACAGGGGGGGCAATCAGCCCCAGCATTTT.